Here is one T cell receptor (beta chain) with its context. Its specificity is unknown. This entry is derived from a study of T-cell memory formation after mild COVID-19. Study as a whole: Largely, TCR clusters stayed within a single donor.

The authors produced TCR alpha and TCR beta cDNA libraries with sample barcodes and UMIs by 5'RACE using constant-segment primers. TCRdb ran MiXCR on the 5' RACE reads and lists one entry per CDR3 protein. The table lists about 270,000 distinct CDR3 sequences, approximately 15% of them singletons. Whole-study findings and limits: Contracting CD4+ clones were located mainly in CM and EM, and CD8+ clones in EMRA.

This TCR derives from a man aged 18 to 35 who had mild COVID-19 (a few samples of this study predate the infection). Cell type and time point are not known. Specimen: PBMCs or a T cell subset sorted from them (not recorded which).

This chain's CDR3 is CASSLVGQAPGELFF. The CDR3 bases are TGTGCCAGCAGCTTAGTTGGCCAGGCCCCCGGGGAGCTGTTTTTT. The chain uses TRBV11-2 and TRBJ2-2; D gene uncertain. Germline-derived CDR1 and CDR2 are SGHAT and FQNNGV. CDR3 length equals 15 residues. Trimming removed 1 base from V and 6 bases from J, with 12 bases in between.